This TCR beta chain was captured in a study of identical twins' blood T cells. V was shortened by 7 bases and J by 8 bases, with 15 bases between the two germline ends. The CDR3 consists of 12 residues. CDR1 and CDR2 from the germline V gene are SGHRS and YFSETQ. Comments on this clonotype: The antigen remains unidentified.

One entry per CDR3 protein results from TCRdb running MiXCR on the 5' RACE reads. The data hold 300,000 to 400,000 distinct CDR3 sequences, with around 30% observed a single time. Overall study findings and caveats: Each donor's most abundant TCRbeta clonotypes shared more CDR3 sequences with her twin than unrelated donors.

This sequence originates from a woman between 18 and 55 years old in good health. The sequencing sample was made of PBMCs. V usage is TRBV5-1 and J usage is TRBJ1-2, with unresolved D. For the CDR3, the DNA is TGCGCCAGCTTCAACTGGCTCGGCGGCTACACCTTC. Residues: CASFNWLGGYTF.